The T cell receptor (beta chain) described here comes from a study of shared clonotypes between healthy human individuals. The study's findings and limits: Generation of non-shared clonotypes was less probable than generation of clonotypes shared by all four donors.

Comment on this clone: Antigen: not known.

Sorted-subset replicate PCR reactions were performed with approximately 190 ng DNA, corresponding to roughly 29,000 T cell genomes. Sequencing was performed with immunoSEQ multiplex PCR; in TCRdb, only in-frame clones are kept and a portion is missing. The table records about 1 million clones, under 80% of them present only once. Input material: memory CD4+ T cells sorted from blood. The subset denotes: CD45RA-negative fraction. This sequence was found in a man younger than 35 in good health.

CDR3 in amino acids: CASSYTGVSSYEQYF. The DNA of the CDR3 is TGTGCCAGCAGTTACACAGGGGTTTCCTCCTACGAGCAGTACTTC. V and J are TRBV6-5 and TRBJ2-7; 7 positions match TRBD1. The V segment lost 2 bases and the J segment 0 bases; nucleotides outside the gene matches: 4. The CDR3 covers 15 residues. CDR1 and CDR2 (germline): MNHEY, SVGAGI.